The 8 T cell receptor beta chains listed next were all sequenced from one sample in a study of beta chain features in type 1 diabetes. Study-level results: Shortening that was moderate but significant affected the TCRB CDR3s of Type 1 diabetes patients in all four CD4+ subsets.

Antigen specificity for these receptors is unknown. Sequenced material consisted of expressed TCRB transcripts (all of the isolated RNA was reverse transcribed). Repertoires were generated with immunoSEQ multiplex PCR, while TCRdb's copy carries only in-frame clones and drops some. There are some 700,000 clones in the sample; around an eighth occur only once, and approximately 0.022% lies in the top ten. Material for sequencing was naive CD4+ T cells from blood. The receptors stem from a man aged 18 to 29 with type 1 diabetes.

This clone was seen a few times. The chain recombines TRBV28 with TRBJ2-5; D tentatively reads TRBD1 or TRBD2 (5 bases each). Germline-derived CDR1 and CDR2 are MDHEN and SYDVKM. There are 13 residues in the CDR3. Trimming removed 7 bases from V and 7 bases from J, with 16 bases in between. CDR3 sequence: CASTPGTVTTQYF. For the CDR3, the DNA is TGTGCCAGCACCCCCGGGACGGTCACGACCCAGTACTTC.

This clone appeared a few times. The V and J genes are TRBV18 and TRBJ1-2; D remains ambiguous. With 3 bases removed from V and 0 bases from J, the gap between germline ends came to 11 bases. The CDR3 totals 15 residues. The germline V gene has CDR1 KGHSH and CDR2 LQKENI. The CDR3 loop reads CASSPSVGSNYGYTF. CDR3 sequence (DNA): TGTGCCAGCTCACCGAGCGTCGGCTCTAACTATGGCTACACCTTC.

CDR3 loop: CASSGTGGSGANVLTF. The CDR3 DNA follows: TGTGCCAGCAGTGGGACAGGGGGCTCTGGGGCCAACGTCCTGACTTTC. This rearrangement joins TRBV11-2 to TRBJ2-6; the match to TRBD1 covers 11 bases. Germline V lookup: CDR1 SGHAT, CDR2 FQNNGV. The CDR3 is 16 amino acids. V shed 6 bases and J 0 bases; nucleotides not matched to a gene: 1.

The genes are TRBV13 and TRBJ2-7, with no clear D. CDR3 length: 15 residues. Per germline, CDR1 PRHDT and CDR2 FYEKMQ (reference sequence). V was shortened by 7 bases and J by 5 bases, with 21 bases between the two germline ends. CDR3 DNA: TGTGCCAGCACCCTTCTTCGTCCCGCCGCTGACGAGCAGTACTTC. It specifies CASTLLRPAADEQYF.

The chain employs TRBV2 and TRBJ2-7; D remains unclear. In germline, CDR1 is SNHLY, CDR2 FYNNEI. The CDR3 spans 14 residues. V gave up 2 bases and J gave up 4 bases, with 12 bases separating them. As DNA, the CDR3 is TGTGCCAGCAGTGAACAAGGGCCGCAATACGAGCAGTACTTC. The encoded protein is CASSEQGPQYEQYF.

In nucleotides, the CDR3 is TGTGCCAGCAGCTTAGGTGGCTCTGGGGCCAACGTCCTGACTTTC. It codes for CASSLGGSGANVLTF. J is TRBJ2-6 and V is TRBV7-9; D remains unclear. Trimming took 1 base from V and 0 from J, leaving 4 bases between them. The CDR3 contains 15 residues. Germline V gives CDR1 SEHNR, CDR2 FQNEAQ (reference sequence).

The chain combines TRBV10-3 with TRBJ2-5; TRBD1 matches 8 bases. Trimming took 5 bases from V and 2 from J; bases not matched to a gene: 4. The CDR3 length is 14 residues. Germline V gene data show CDR1 as ENHRY and CDR2 as SYGVKD. CDR3 amino acids: CAISYGQGQETQYF. The CDR3 nucleotides are TGTGCCATCAGTTACGGACAGGGACAAGAGACCCAGTACTTC.

This clone was counted a few times. This chain uses TRBV7-7 with TRBJ2-2; D is tentatively TRBD1 or TRBD2 (5 bases each). Germline V gene sequence: CDR1 SSHAT, CDR2 FNYEAQ (reference sequence). The CDR3 contains 13 residues. Trimming stripped 7 bases from V and 6 bases from J, with 12 bases between. The CDR3 nucleotides are TGTGCCAGCATGGGGGAGAGGGCCGGGGAGCTGTTTTTT. It specifies CASMGERAGELFF.